This TCR beta chain came from a study of Graves' ophthalmopathy and Graves' hyperthyroidism. Study conclusions and caveats: Sensitivity of 55% to 71% and specificity of approximately 73% were achieved by the model that predicted ophthalmopathy progression. The 13-signature model separated ophthalmopathy from stable hyperthyroidism at almost 90% sensitivity and around 80% specificity.

This CDR3 spans 15 amino acids. Trimming took 6 bases from V and 0 from J, leaving 17 bases between them. Germline V lookup: CDR1 SQVTM, CDR2 ANQGSEA. Comment on this clonotype: No antigen is known for it.

Stable hyperthyroidism meant no ophthalmopathy within 18 months of follow-up. RNA transcripts were the template, and TCR beta CDR3 regions were amplified from them. Second-round multiplex PCR followed a first-round RT-PCR using HTBI primers. TCRdb independently ran MiXCR on the multiplex PCR reads; one entry per CDR3 protein. Among about 380,000 distinct CDR3 sequences listed, just over 15% were seen once. The specimen was peripheral blood. The TCR comes from a woman aged 18-35 years with stable Graves' hyperthyroidism. V and J are TRBV29-1 and TRBJ1-1, with D perhaps matching TRBD1 (5 bases). The CDR3 loop reads CSVAWDRGVNTEAFF. As DNA, the CDR3 is TGCAGCGTGGCGTGGGACCGTGGCGTGAACACTGAAGCTTTCTTT.